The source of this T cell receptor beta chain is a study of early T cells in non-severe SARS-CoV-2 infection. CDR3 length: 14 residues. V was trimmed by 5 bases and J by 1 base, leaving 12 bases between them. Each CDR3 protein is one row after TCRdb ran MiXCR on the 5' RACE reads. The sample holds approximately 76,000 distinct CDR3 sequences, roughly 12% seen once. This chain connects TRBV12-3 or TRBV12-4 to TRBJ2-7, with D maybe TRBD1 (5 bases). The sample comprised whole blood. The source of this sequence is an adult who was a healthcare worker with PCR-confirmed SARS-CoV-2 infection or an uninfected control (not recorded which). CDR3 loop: CASSQGLASYEQYF. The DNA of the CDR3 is TGTGCCAGCAGTCAGGGATTGGCATCCTACGAGCAGTACTTC.